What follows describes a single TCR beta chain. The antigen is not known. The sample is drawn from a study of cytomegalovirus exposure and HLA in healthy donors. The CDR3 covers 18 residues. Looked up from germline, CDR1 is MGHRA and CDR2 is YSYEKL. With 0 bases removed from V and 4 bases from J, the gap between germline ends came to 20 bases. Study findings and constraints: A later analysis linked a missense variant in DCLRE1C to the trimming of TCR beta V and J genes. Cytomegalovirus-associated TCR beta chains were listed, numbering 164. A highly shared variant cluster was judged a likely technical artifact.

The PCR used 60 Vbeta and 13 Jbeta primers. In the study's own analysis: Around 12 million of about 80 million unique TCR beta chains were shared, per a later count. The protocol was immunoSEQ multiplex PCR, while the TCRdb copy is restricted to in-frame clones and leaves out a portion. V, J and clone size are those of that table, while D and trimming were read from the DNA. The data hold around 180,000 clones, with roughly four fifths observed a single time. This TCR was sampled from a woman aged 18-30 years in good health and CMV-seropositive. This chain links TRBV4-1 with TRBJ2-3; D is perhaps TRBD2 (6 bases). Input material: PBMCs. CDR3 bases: TGCGCCAGCAGCCAAGACTTTAGTGCGGGGTATTTTTCAGATACGCAGTATTTT. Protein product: CASSQDFSAGYFSDTQYF.